This T cell receptor beta chain comes out of a study of control samples from healthy donors and cancer patients. The V end was cut by 1 base, the J end by 3 bases, with 10 bases between. CDR3 length: 14 residues. Germline values: CDR1 GTSNPN, CDR2 SVGIG (reference sequence). Sequencing was performed with immunoSEQ multiplex PCR; in TCRdb, only in-frame clones are kept and a portion is missing. Seen here are tens of thousands of clones, approximately 84% observed once, and the top ten hold around 30%. The chain has TRBV30 and TRBJ1-5, with D unclear. The TCR was taken from a man between 45 and 60 years old in good health. The sample comprised blood. The CDR3 reads CAWSGVFSNQPQHF. The DNA of the CDR3 is TGTGCCTGGAGTGGGGTTTTTTCCAATCAGCCCCAGCATTTT.